Listed here are 17 T cell receptor beta chains from one sample, sequenced in a study of T cells in Graves' hyperthyroidism and ophthalmopathy. Template material for amplifying TCR beta CDR3 regions consisted of RNA transcripts. In the first-round RT-PCR of the TCR CDR3, the HTBI primer set was used. Each CDR3 protein gets one entry after TCRdb re-called the multiplex PCR reads with MiXCR. Of some 740,000 distinct CDR3 sequences listed, around 15% are singletons. The sequenced sample consisted of blood. The source of these receptors is a young woman with Graves' hyperthyroidism.

Many counts were recorded for this clonotype. The chain uses TRBV27 and TRBJ1-1, with 10 bases lining up with TRBD1. V lost 5 bases to trimming and J lost 5 bases; unmatched junction nucleotides: 5. The CDR3 has 14 residues. CDR1 and CDR2 from the germline V gene are MNHEY and SMNVEV (reference sequence). The CDR3 bases are TGTGCCAGCAGTCGAAGGACAGGGGGGACTGAAGCTTTCTTT. The encoded protein is CASSRRTGGTEAFF.

The rearrangement uses TRBV11-1 and TRBJ2-7, with D possibly TRBD2 on 6 matching bases. Between the trimmed V and J ends, which lost 5 bases and 1 base, there was a span of 12 bases. The germline CDR1 and CDR2 sequences are SGHAT and FQDESV (reference sequence). This CDR3 contains 14 residues. In DNA, the CDR3 is TGTGCCAGCAGCCCAACGGGAGCTTCCTACGAGCAGTACTTC. This encodes CASSPTGASYEQYF.

This clonotype has just a few counts. This rearrangement joins TRBV10-3 to TRBJ2-7; D may be TRBD1 (5 bases). Germline V CDR1 and CDR2: ENHRY, SYGVKD. Trimming cost V 0 bases and J 5 bases, with 8 bases left between them. The CDR3 length is 13 residues. CDR3 amino acids: CAISESEGDEQYF. The CDR3 DNA sequence: TGTGCCATCAGTGAGTCAGAAGGGGACGAGCAGTACTTC.

The J gene is TRBJ2-3, the V gene TRBV18, with D hard to call. Looked up from germline, CDR1 is KGHSH and CDR2 is LQKENI. The CDR3 contains 13 residues. V lost 6 bases to trimming and J lost 3 bases, with 10 bases between them. The CDR3 here is CASSKPGTDTQYF. The DNA for the CDR3 is TGTGCCAGCTCTAAACCTGGGACAGATACGCAGTATTTT.

The table lists this clonotype with many counts. The chain couples TRBV7-9 to TRBJ2-1; weak D call: TRBD2 (5 bases). This CDR3 spans 15 amino acids. The germline V and J ends were trimmed by 4 bases and 6 bases, with 16 bases remaining between them. CDR1 SEHNR and CDR2 FQNEAQ come from the germline V gene (reference sequence). CDR3 sequence (DNA): TGTGCCAGCAGCTCGCCCCCGGGGTCTACCAATGAGCAGTTCTTC. Residues: CASSSPPGSTNEQFF.

The chain combines TRBV20-1 with TRBJ1-4, with a weak D call TRBD1 (5 bases). The CDR3 spans 14 residues. The germline CDR1 and CDR2 sequences are DFQATT and SNEGSKA (reference sequence). V gave up 3 bases and J gave up 7 bases, with 15 bases separating them. This chain's CDR3 is CSASGGRAGEKLFF. DNA of the CDR3: TGCAGTGCTAGCGGCGGCAGGGCTGGTGAAAAACTGTTTTTT.

This clonotype was seen at least ten times. The rearrangement uses TRBV9 and TRBJ2-5; 7 bases agree with TRBD1. V shed 3 bases, J shed 4 bases, and the junction held 9 bases outside the gene matches. The CDR3 totals 15 residues. CDR1 is SGDLS, CDR2 YYNGEE, per germline. This CDR3 reads CASSASPGTAETQYF. In DNA form, the CDR3 reads TGTGCCAGCAGCGCATCACCCGGGACAGCAGAGACCCAGTACTTC.

The V and J genes are TRBV6-1 and TRBJ2-7; D perhaps matches TRBD2 (5 bases). V was clipped by 1 base and J by 0 bases, with 10 bases between them. The CDR3 is 15 amino acids. Germline V gives CDR1 MNHNS, CDR2 SASEGT. The CDR3 spells CASSEESGSSYEQYF. The CDR3 DNA sequence: TGTGCCAGCAGTGAAGAAAGTGGGAGCTCCTACGAGCAGTACTTC.

This clonotype has more than one count but fewer than ten. The chain recombines TRBV3-1 with TRBJ1-1; no firm D call. V was cut by 4 bases and J by 4 bases, with 10 bases left in between. From germline, CDR1 is LGHDT and CDR2 YNNKEL (reference sequence). The CDR3 totals 13 residues. The CDR3: CASSRQKATEAFF. In nucleotides, the CDR3 is TGTGCCAGCAGCCGTCAGAAGGCCACTGAAGCTTTCTTT.

This chain links TRBV7-2 with TRBJ1-5; D call uncertain. Trimming removed 6 bases at V and 3 bases at J, with 12 bases between. The CDR3 runs 14 residues. CDR1 is SGHTA, CDR2 FQGNSA, per germline. The CDR3 nucleotides read TGTGCCAGCAGTTTGCTACGGGACAATCAGCCCCAGCATTTT. Encoded protein: CASSLLRDNQPQHF.

V usage is TRBV14 and J usage is TRBJ2-5, with 7 bases identical to TRBD2. This CDR3 is 14 amino acids long. Unmatched junction bases numbered 5, after V lost 2 bases and J lost 5 bases. CDR1 is SGHDN, CDR2 FVKESK, per germline. Here the CDR3 DNA reads TGTGCCAGCAGCCAAACGGGGGGTTTCGAGACCCAGTACTTC. Translated, it gives CASSQTGGFETQYF. Filled out from reference TRBV14 and TRBJ2-5, the complete variable domain reads EAGVTQFPSHSVIEKGQTVTLRCDPISGHDNLYWYRRVMGKEIKFLLHFVKESKQDESGMPNNRFLAERTGGTYSTLKVQPAELEDSGVYFCASSQTGGFETQYFGPGTRLLVL.

As DNA, the CDR3 is TGTGCCATCCGCAGGGGATGGGATCAGCCCCAGCATTTT. Protein product: CAIRRGWDQPQHF. The chain joins TRBV10-3 to TRBJ1-5, with D possibly matching TRBD1 (6 bases). V lost 8 bases, J lost 5 bases, and 13 bases lay in between. CDR1 and CDR2 from the germline V gene are ENHRY and SYGVKD. The CDR3 sequence is 13 residues long.

The chain recombines TRBV7-9 with TRBJ2-1; TRBD2 agrees at 13 bases. Germline-derived CDR1 and CDR2 are SEHNR and FQNEAQ (reference sequence). CDR3 length equals 16 residues. The J segment lost 7 bases and the V segment lost 5 bases, leaving 8 bases of the junction unmatched. In DNA form, the CDR3 reads TGTGCCAGCAGCCTACTCCGGACTAGCGGGAGTAATGAGCAGTTCTTC. Translation gives CASSLLRTSGSNEQFF.

The chain carries TRBV18 and TRBJ2-2, with 13 bases that match TRBD2. Germline-derived CDR1 and CDR2 are KGHSH and LQKENI. CDR3 length: 16 amino acids. V trimming: 2 bases; J trimming: 6 bases; junction bases outside the gene matches: 3. The CDR3 is CASSPEGLAGSGELFF. The CDR3 nucleotides read TGTGCCAGCTCACCAGAGGGACTAGCGGGATCCGGGGAGCTGTTTTTT.

The rearrangement links TRBV6-1 to TRBJ2-5; D is perhaps TRBD2 (5 bases). Germline V gives CDR1 MNHNS, CDR2 SASEGT. Trimming stripped 6 bases from V and 4 bases from J, with 15 bases between. The CDR3 length is 14 residues. The CDR3 loop is CASRPGLGGETQYF. CDR3 nucleotides: TGTGCCAGCAGGCCCGGACTCGGTGGAGAGACCCAGTACTTC.

This clonotype came up many times. This chain uses TRBV7-7 with TRBJ2-5, with TRBD2 matching over 9 bases. Germline CDR1 and CDR2: SSHAT and FNYEAQ (reference sequence). Unmatched junction bases numbered 1, after V lost 4 bases and J lost 4 bases. This CDR3 comprises 13 residues. The CDR3 nucleotides read TGTGCCAGCAGCTCAGCGGGAGGAGAGACCCAGTACTTC. Its translation is CASSSAGGETQYF.

This clonotype was counted between two and nine times. This chain connects TRBV27 to TRBJ2-3, with 7 bases fitting TRBD2. Germline CDR1 is MNHEY and CDR2 is SMNVEV (reference sequence). There are 14 residues in the CDR3. Losses at the gene ends were 4 bases for V and 3 bases for J; bases not matched to a gene: 4. The CDR3 coding sequence is TGTGCCAGCAGTTCCAGCGGGGAAACAGATACGCAGTATTTT. Residues: CASSSSGETDTQYF.